Listed below are T cell receptor beta chains from one sample, sequenced in a study of cytomegalovirus exposure and HLA in healthy donors. Repertoires were generated with immunoSEQ multiplex PCR, while TCRdb's copy carries only in-frame clones and drops some. The table has about 100,000 clones, 75% to 85% seen once. The specimen sequenced was PBMCs. The receptors were gathered from a young woman in good health and CMV-seronegative. Both conserved end residues are part of each CDR3. D genes are given only for firm matches. Size is omitted from some rows. Given values are once, few, many or a class for expanded clones.

>TRBV9|TRBJ2-3|-|-|15
CASSRLGGQKDTQYF
TGTGCCAGCAGCAGGTTGGGGGGGCAGAAAGATACGCAGTATTTT
>TRBV27|TRBJ2-1|TRBD2|-|16
CASSPRLAGTYNEQFF
TGTGCCAGCAGTCCGAGACTAGCGGGAACCTACAATGAGCAGTTCTTC
>TRBV6-5|TRBJ2-7|TRBD1|once|15
CASSSPGGTSYEQYF
TGTGCCAGCAGTTCCCCAGGGGGCACGTCCTACGAGCAGTACTTC
>TRBV2|TRBJ1-5|-|-|11
CASGQDQPQHF
TGTGCCAGCGGTCAGGATCAGCCCCAGCATTTT
>TRBV27|TRBJ2-3|-|-|16
CASSLLGHSSTDTQYF
TGTGCCAGCAGTTTATTGGGGCACTCTAGCACAGATACGCAGTATTTT
>TRBV27|TRBJ2-3|-|-|14
CASRPGLGADTQYF
TGTGCCAGCAGACCGGGACTTGGGGCAGATACGCAGTATTTT
>TRBV7-9|TRBJ2-7|TRBD2|-|14
CASSTGTSGYEQYF
TGTGCCAGCAGCACAGGGACTAGCGGCTACGAGCAGTACTTC
>TRBV5-3|TRBJ2-3|TRBD2|-|16
CARSSSSGGRTDTQYF
TGTGCCAGAAGCTCCTCTAGCGGGGGGCGCACAGATACGCAGTATTTT
>TRBV6-1|TRBJ1-1|TRBD1|-|15
CASRRLGTANTEAFF
TGTGCCAGCAGGAGGCTCGGGACAGCAAACACTGAAGCTTTCTTT
>TRBV28|TRBJ2-3|TRBD2|-|14
CASSLAGVTDTQYF
TGTGCCAGCAGCCTAGCGGGAGTGACAGATACGCAGTATTTT